This T cell receptor (beta chain) emerged from a study of beta chain features in type 1 diabetes. Turning to the study itself: In all, roughly 98,000,000 sorted cells from all samples were analyzed.

The germline gives CDR1 SGHTA, CDR2 FQGNSA. The CDR3 length is 13 residues. Expressed TCRB transcripts got sequenced, as all isolated RNA was reverse transcribed. TCRdb's table, derived via immunoSEQ multiplex PCR, lists solely in-frame clones and lacks some. The sample lists some 150,000 clones; 9.7% were seen once. This clone was seen only a few times. One end of the junction fails to match germline, which may point to a read error. This sequence originates from a woman between 40 and 50 years old in good health. V and J are TRBV7-2 and TRBJ1-6, with D tentatively TRBD1 (6 bases). The sample consisted of central memory CD4+ T cells from blood. The CDR3 bases are TGTGCCAGCAGCCAGCGACAACAGGGAGAACCCTACTTT. Translation gives CASSQRQQGEPYF.